Listed here are 14 T cell receptor beta chains from one sample, sequenced in a study of molecular identifiers for immune sequencing clone quantification. TCRdb reprocessed the PCR reads with MiXCR, giving one entry per CDR3 protein. The repertoire consists of 460,000 or so distinct CDR3 sequences, with about 21% occurring once and the leading ten covering around 0.84%. Sequencing was performed on naive CD8+ T cells from blood, with Jurkat cell RNA spiked in. Noted subset: FACS-sorted CD8+CD4-CCR7+CD45RA+ naive T cells. The receptors were sampled from a human donor in good health. Some libraries in this study had Jurkat cell RNA spiked in.

The sample holds many counts of this clonotype. This chain uses TRBV28 with TRBJ1-1, with D hard to call. V was trimmed by 0 bases and J by 5 bases, leaving 7 bases between them. Looked up from germline, CDR1 is MDHEN and CDR2 is SYDVKM. The CDR3 totals 13 residues. The CDR3 DNA follows: TGTGCCAGCAGTTTATGGGAAGGGACTGAAGCTTTCTTT. Residues: CASSLWEGTEAFF.

This clonotype has only a few counts. This sequence joins TRBV11-2 and TRBJ1-1; TRBD1 agrees at 8 bases. The CDR3 runs 15 residues. The germline V gene has CDR1 SGHAT and CDR2 FQNNGV. Losses at the gene ends were 4 bases for V and 5 bases for J; bases not matched to a gene: 9. Written as DNA, the CDR3 is TGTGCCAGCAGCTCAGGGACAGGCTGGGGGACTGAAGCTTTCTTT. This gives the protein CASSSGTGWGTEAFF.

This clonotype was recorded many times. The genes are TRBV29-1 and TRBJ2-2, with 10 positions matching TRBD2. J lost 5 bases, V lost 3 bases, and 9 bases had no gene match. The length of the CDR3 is 16 residues. Per the germline V gene, CDR1 is SQVTM and CDR2 is ANQGSEA. The CDR3: CSVEGLAGAGTGELFF. In DNA form, the CDR3 reads TGCAGCGTTGAGGGGCTAGCGGGGGCCGGAACCGGGGAGCTGTTTTTT.

This clonotype came up many times. The V gene is TRBV7-9, the J gene TRBJ1-5; perhaps TRBD1 as D (5 bases). There are 15 residues in the CDR3. Germline assignment: CDR1 SEHNR and CDR2 FQNEAQ (reference sequence). V shed 3 bases and J shed 4 bases, with 13 bases lying between them. Written as DNA, the CDR3 is TGTGCCAGCAGCTTGGAGGGGCCTATTAATCAGCCCCAGCATTTT. Translation gives CASSLEGPINQPQHF.

This clonotype was observed a few times. The rearrangement joins TRBV25-1 to TRBJ2-1, with D unresolved. Trimming shortened V by 3 bases and J by 2 bases, and 23 bases separated the two germline ends. Germline V lookup: CDR1 MGHDK, CDR2 SYGVNS. CDR3 length: 19 amino acids. The CDR3 DNA reads as TGTGCCAGCAGTGAGGTATCGGGCAAGGCCGGCCGGCCCTACAATGAGCAGTTCTTC. Protein product: CASSEVSGKAGRPYNEQFF.

This clonotype was seen many times. The chain joins TRBV28 to TRBJ2-2, with TRBD1 matching 8 bases. Germline CDR1 and CDR2: MDHEN and SYDVKM. The CDR3 runs to 15 residues. V shed 4 bases, J shed 1 base, and the junction held 2 bases outside the gene matches. CDR3 bases: TGTGCCAGCAGTTCGGACAGGGAGAACACCGGGGAGCTGTTTTTT. It encodes CASSSDRENTGELFF.

About this clonotype: Just one base apart from a much larger clone, this may be a read error. This chain links TRBV2 with TRBJ1-1, with a possible D match to TRBD1 (5 bases). Per the germline V gene, CDR1 is SNHLY and CDR2 is FYNNEI. This CDR3 has 18 residues. Here the CDR3 DNA reads TGTGCCAGCAGTGAAGCGCTTTCAGGGATCTGGGTGAACACTGGAGCTTTCTTT. Translating gives CASSEALSGIWVNTGAFF.

This clonotype occurred a few times. The J gene is TRBJ1-2, the V gene TRBV21-1; TRBD1 reflects the table's D call only, with no check against the DNA. TRBV21-1 is shown as a pseudogene. There are 16 residues in the CDR3. The CDR3 protein is CASSASIRKGAYGYTF. CDR3 in DNA: TGTGCCAGCAGCGCAAGTATTAGAAAGGGGGCGTATGGCTACACCTTC.

This chain connects TRBV28 to TRBJ2-2; 7 bases fit TRBD1. CDR1 and CDR2 from the germline V gene are MDHEN and SYDVKM. CDR3 length equals 15 residues. V trimming: 5 bases; J trimming: 6 bases; junction bases outside the gene matches: 9. This CDR3 reads CASSTTYRGAGELFF. The CDR3, as DNA: TGTGCCAGCAGTACAACTTACAGGGGCGCCGGGGAGCTGTTTTTT.

Comment on this clonotype: A read error may account for a junction end that differs from germline. The J gene is TRBJ1-1, the V gene TRBV4-2; D perhaps matches TRBD1 (5 bases). This CDR3 region has 15 residues. The germline gives CDR1 LGHNA, CDR2 YNFKEQ. CDR3 bases: TGTGTCAGCAGCCGCGGGGAGGCAGGGTTTGCTGAAGCTTTCTTT. This codes for CVSSRGEAGFAEAFF.

Only one count was recorded for this clonotype. With a much larger clone just one base away, this may be a read error. The chain uses TRBV7-2 and TRBJ2-7; D is unresolved. Trimming took off 2 bases at V and 3 bases at J, with 8 bases between the two ends. CDR3 length equals 13 residues. The germline V gene has CDR1 SGHTA and CDR2 FQGNSA. CDR3 DNA sequence: TGTGCCAGCAGCTTAACACTTTACTACGAGCAGTACTTC. This codes for CASSLTLYYEQYF.

J is TRBJ2-1 and V is TRBV30, with D maybe TRBD2 (6 bases). Per the germline V gene, CDR1 is GTSNPN and CDR2 is SVGIG (reference sequence). V lost 3 bases and J lost 6, with 15 bases in between. The CDR3 covers 14 residues. CDR3 residues: CAWSRELHCNEQFF. CDR3 bases: TGTGCCTGGAGCCGGGAGCTACACTGCAATGAGCAGTTCTTC.

To note about this clonotype: At one end the junction does not follow the germline gene, possibly because of a read error. The V and J genes are TRBV5-8 and TRBJ2-7, with D perhaps given as TRBD1 or TRBD2 (5 bases each). CDR1 is SGHTS, CDR2 YDEGEE, per germline. CDR3 length: 12 residues. CDR3 protein: CANSLGVGEQYF. The DNA for the CDR3 is TGTGCCAACAGCTTGGGGGTTGGCGAGCAGTACTTC.

The sample holds many counts of this clonotype. The chain links TRBV5-4 to TRBJ2-7, with D possibly being TRBD1 (7 bases). The V gene's germline CDR1 is SGHNT and CDR2 YYREEE (reference sequence). V lost 3 bases, J lost 6 bases, and 10 bases lay in between. This CDR3 spans 12 amino acids. DNA of the CDR3: TGTGCCAGCAGCTACAGGGGAGGCGAGCAGTACTTC. Its translation is CASSYRGGEQYF.